Given below is one TCR beta chain in context. The target antigen is unknown. This sample was included in a study of shared clonotypes between healthy human individuals. Genomic DNA, for the unsorted samples, came from about 90 million PBMCs. Generated by immunoSEQ multiplex PCR, the TCRdb table keeps only in-frame clones and is missing some. The repertoire holds fewer than 550,000 clones, with 60% to 80% as singletons. Findings of the study overall: Represented diversity, genetic and exposure-history alike, was limited by few donors.

Losses at the gene ends were 6 bases for V and 6 bases for J; bases not matched to a gene: 17. Per germline, CDR1 SNHLY and CDR2 FYNNEI. CDR3 size: 17 residues. This TCR was recovered from a woman aged 40 to 55 in good health. Some clones in this sample may be carry-over from other donors' samples. What was sequenced was PBMCs. The genes are TRBV2 and TRBJ2-3, with TRBD2 matching over 8 bases. The CDR3 loop reads CASRVRGSSGSTDTQYF. CDR3 coding DNA: TGTGCCAGCAGGGTCAGGGGTTCCAGCGGGAGTACTGATACGCAGTATTTT.